The T cell receptor (beta chain) described here comes from a study of prognosis after radiotherapy for stage I lung cancer. At the level of the study: Enrollment began in the first half of 2018 and ended in early 2019; the enrolled patients had stage I non-small cell lung cancer.

Regarding the study as a whole: Patients developing distant metastases showed lower Shannon entropy after stereotactic body radiation therapy.

Genomic DNA served as the source from which two-round multiplex PCR generated TCR beta CDR3 amplicons. Round one of PCR was performed, and it used primers specific to each TRBV and TRBJ gene. TCRdb ran MiXCR on the multiplex PCR reads and lists one entry per CDR3 protein. Here the sample spans approximately 17,000 distinct CDR3 sequences, around 40% being singletons. This clonotype was observed at least ten times. The antigen remains undetermined. This CDR3 is 13 amino acids long. Germline CDR1 reads SGHVS; CDR2 reads FNYEAQ. Unmatched junction bases numbered 0, after V lost 3 bases and J lost 5 bases.

The input for sequencing was PBMCs, taken before or after stereotactic body radiation therapy (not recorded which). This TCR was recovered from a donor at least 50 years old with non-small cell lung cancer. This chain joins TRBV7-6 and TRBJ2-7, with 11 bases that match TRBD1. The CDR3 nucleotides are TGTGCCAGCAGCTTGGGACAGGGGGACGAGCAGTACTTC. Translating gives CASSLGQGDEQYF.